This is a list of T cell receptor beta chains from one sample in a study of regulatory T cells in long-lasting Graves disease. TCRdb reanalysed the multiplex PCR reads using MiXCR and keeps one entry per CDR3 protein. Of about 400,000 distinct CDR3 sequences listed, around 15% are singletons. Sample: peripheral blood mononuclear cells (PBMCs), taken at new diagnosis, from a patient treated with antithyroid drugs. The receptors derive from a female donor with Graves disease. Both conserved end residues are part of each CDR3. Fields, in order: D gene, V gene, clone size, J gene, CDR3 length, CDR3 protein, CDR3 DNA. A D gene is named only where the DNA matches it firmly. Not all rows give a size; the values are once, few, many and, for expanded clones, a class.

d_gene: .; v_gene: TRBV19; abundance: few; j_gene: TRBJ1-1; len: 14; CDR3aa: CASTKDRSNTEAFF; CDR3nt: TGTGCCAGTACCAAGGACAGATCGAACACTGAAGCTTTCTTT
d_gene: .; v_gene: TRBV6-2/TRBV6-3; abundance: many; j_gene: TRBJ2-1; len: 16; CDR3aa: CASSTRREGTIYEQFF; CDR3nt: TGTGCCAGCAGCACACGCCGGGAAGGTACAATTTATGAGCAGTTCTTC
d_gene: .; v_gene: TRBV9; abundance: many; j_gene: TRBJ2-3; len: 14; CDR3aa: CASSVAGRPDTQYF; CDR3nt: TGTGCCAGCAGCGTAGCTGGCCGTCCAGATACGCAGTATTTT
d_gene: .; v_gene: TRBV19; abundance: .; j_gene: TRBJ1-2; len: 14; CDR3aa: CASSPQASSSRYTF; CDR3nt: TGTGCCAGTTCTCCACAGGCTAGCTCTTCGCGCTACACCTTC
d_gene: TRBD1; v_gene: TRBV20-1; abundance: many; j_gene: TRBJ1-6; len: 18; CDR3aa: CSARDTISGTGRGSPLHF; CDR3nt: TGCAGTGCTAGAGATACTATTAGTGGGACAGGAAGGGGTTCACCCCTCCACTTT
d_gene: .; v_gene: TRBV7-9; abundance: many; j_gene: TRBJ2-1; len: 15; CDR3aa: CASRTGRGPSGEQFF; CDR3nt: TGTGCCAGCAGAACCGGGAGAGGCCCCTCGGGTGAGCAGTTCTTC
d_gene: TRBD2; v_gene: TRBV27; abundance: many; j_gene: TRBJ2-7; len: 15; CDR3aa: CASSSEREKGYEQYF; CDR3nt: TGTGCCAGCAGTTCGGAGCGGGAGAAGGGTTACGAGCAGTACTTC
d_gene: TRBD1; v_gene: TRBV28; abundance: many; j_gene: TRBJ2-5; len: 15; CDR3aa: CASSLTGTGQETQYF; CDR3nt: TGTGCCAGCAGCCTCACCGGGACAGGGCAAGAGACCCAGTACTTC
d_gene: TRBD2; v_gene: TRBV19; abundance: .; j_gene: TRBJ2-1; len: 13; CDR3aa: CASRTAGVREQFF; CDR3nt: TGTGCCAGTAGGACGGCGGGAGTTAGAGAGCAGTTCTTC
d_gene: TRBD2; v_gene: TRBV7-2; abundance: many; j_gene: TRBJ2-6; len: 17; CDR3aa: CASSLTSGSAGANVLTF; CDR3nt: TGTGCCAGCAGCTTGACTAGCGGGAGCGCTGGGGCCAACGTCCTGACTTTC
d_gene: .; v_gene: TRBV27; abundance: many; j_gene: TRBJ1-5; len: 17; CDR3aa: CASSPQRLQDRNQPQHF; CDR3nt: TGTGCCAGCAGTCCCCAACGCCTCCAGGACAGAAATCAGCCCCAGCATTTT
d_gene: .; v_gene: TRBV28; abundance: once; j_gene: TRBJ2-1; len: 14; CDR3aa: CASRTTGLNNEQFF; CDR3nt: TGTGCCAGCAGAACCACCGGACTAAACAATGAGCAGTTCTTC
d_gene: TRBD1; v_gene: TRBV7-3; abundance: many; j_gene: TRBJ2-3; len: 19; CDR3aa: CASSSGTGGPKPYTDTQYF; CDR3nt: TGTGCCAGCAGCTCCGGGACAGGGGGCCCTAAGCCATACACAGATACGCAGTATTTT
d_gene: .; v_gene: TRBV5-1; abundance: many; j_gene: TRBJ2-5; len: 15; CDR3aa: CASSLFTGEEETQYF; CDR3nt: TGCGCCAGCAGCTTGTTTACCGGGGAGGAAGAGACCCAGTACTTC
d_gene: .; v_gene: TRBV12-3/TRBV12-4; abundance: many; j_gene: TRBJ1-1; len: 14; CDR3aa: CASSFLGGNTEAFF; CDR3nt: TGTGCCAGCAGTTTTCTCGGGGGGAACACTGAAGCTTTCTTT